This T cell receptor (beta chain) was sequenced for a study of CD8 T cells in Susac syndrome. Random hexamers served to reverse transcribe roughly 0.5 to 1 ug RNA. Amplification of TCR beta CDR3 across 54 Vbeta and 13 Jbeta was performed with immunoSEQ multiplex PCR. TCRdb ran MiXCR on the immunoSEQ multiplex PCR reads and lists one entry per CDR3 protein. Of 150,000 or so distinct CDR3 sequences in the sample, roughly 94% were seen once. Trimming cost V 1 base and J 2 bases, with 15 bases left between them. Germline V gene data show CDR1 as SEHNR and CDR2 as FQNEAQ (reference sequence). The CDR3 runs to 16 residues.

This TCR derives from a human donor with multiple sclerosis. The chain joins TRBV7-9 to TRBJ2-7, with D possibly being TRBD2 (6 bases). Material: CD4+ T cells from PBMCs. The CDR3 loop is CASSLVSSGAPYEQYF. The CDR3, as DNA: TGTGCCAGCAGCTTAGTTAGTTCGGGAGCCCCCTACGAGCAGTACTTC.